This T cell receptor beta chain was sequenced during a study of T cells after yellow fever vaccination. Study background: SMART-Seq v4 Ultra Low Input prepared the low-cell-number fractions.

TCR cDNA was made by 5'RACE template switching, adding a universal primer site and UMIs. Each CDR3 protein gets one entry after TCRdb re-called the 5' RACE reads with MiXCR. Of about 130,000 distinct CDR3 sequences detected, about 7% appear once; the ten largest clones hold 2% to 3%. Turning to this clonotype: The antigen is not known. A much more abundant neighbour one base away suggests this may be a read error.

Study outcomes and limitations: Clonotype sharing between CD4 and CD8 compartments was small. Detected again after the booster were most primary-vaccination clones, at 96% CD4 and approximately 85% CD8.

The CDR3 totals 15 residues. The junction had 11 bases not matched to a gene; V was cut back by 7 bases and J by 7 bases. Germline CDR1 reads MDHEN; CDR2 reads SYDVKM. Sequencing was performed on CD4+ T cells sorted from PBMCs, taken less than 11 days after the first yellow fever vaccination. This sequence joins TRBV28 and TRBJ2-1, with 9 bases lining up with TRBD2. The clonotype comes from a young man who received the YFV17D yellow fever vaccine. The CDR3 here is CASTFGLAGKNEQFF. CDR3 bases: TGTGCCAGCACCTTCGGGCTAGCGGGGAAGAATGAGCAGTTCTTC.